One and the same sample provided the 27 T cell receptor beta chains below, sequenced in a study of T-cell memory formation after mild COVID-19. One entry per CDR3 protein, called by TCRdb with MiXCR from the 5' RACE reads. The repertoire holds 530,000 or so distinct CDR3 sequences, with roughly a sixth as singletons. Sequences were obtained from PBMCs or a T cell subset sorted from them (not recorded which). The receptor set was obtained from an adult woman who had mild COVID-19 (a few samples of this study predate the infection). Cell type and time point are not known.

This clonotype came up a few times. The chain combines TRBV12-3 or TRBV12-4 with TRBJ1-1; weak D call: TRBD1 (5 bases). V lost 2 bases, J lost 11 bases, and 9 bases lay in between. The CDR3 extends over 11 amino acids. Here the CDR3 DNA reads TGTGCCAGCAGTTTAAGGGGACGCGCTTTCTTT. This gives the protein CASSLRGRAFF.

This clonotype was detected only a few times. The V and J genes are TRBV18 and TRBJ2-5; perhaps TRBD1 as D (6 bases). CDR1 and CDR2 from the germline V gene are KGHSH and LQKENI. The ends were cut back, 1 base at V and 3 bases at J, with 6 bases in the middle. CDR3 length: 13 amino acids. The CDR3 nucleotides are TGTGCCAGCTCACCACGACAGGAAGAGACCCAGTACTTC. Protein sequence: CASSPRQEETQYF.

In DNA, the CDR3 is TGTGCCAGCAGCTTATTTCAACCCGGCACAGGCAGCAATCAGCCCCAGCATTTT. Its translation is CASSLFQPGTGSNQPQHF. This chain joins TRBV7-8 and TRBJ1-5; possible D gene TRBD1, 5 bases. Germline V lookup: CDR1 SGHVS, CDR2 FQNEAQ. Trimming took off 2 bases at V and 1 base at J, with 18 bases between the two ends. The CDR3 has 18 residues.

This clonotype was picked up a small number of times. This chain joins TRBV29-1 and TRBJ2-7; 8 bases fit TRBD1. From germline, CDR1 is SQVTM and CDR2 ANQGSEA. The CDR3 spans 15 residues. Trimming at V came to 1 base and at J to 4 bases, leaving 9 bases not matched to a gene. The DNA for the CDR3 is TGCAGCGTTGAAGGAGGCGGACAGGGTTCTTACGAGCAGTACTTC. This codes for CSVEGGGQGSYEQYF.

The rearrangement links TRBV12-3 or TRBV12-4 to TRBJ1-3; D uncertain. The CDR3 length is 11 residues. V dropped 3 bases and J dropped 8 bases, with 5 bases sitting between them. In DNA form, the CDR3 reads TGTGCCAGCAGTTTTACGGACACCATATATTTT. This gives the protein CASSFTDTIYF.

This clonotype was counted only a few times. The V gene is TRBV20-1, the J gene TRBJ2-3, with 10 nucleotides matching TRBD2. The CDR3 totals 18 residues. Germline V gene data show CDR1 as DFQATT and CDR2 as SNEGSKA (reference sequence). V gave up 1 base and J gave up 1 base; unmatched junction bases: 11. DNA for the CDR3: TGCAGTGCTAGAGCCCACTTTGGGCTAGCGGGGGGCACAGATACGCAGTATTTT. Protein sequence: CSARAHFGLAGGTDTQYF.

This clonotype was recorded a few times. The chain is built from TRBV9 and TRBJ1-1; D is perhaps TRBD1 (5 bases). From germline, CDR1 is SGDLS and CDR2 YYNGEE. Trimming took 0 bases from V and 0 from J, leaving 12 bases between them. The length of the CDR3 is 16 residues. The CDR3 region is CASSVGLGQVNTEAFF. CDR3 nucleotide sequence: TGTGCCAGCAGCGTAGGCCTTGGACAAGTGAACACTGAAGCTTTCTTT.

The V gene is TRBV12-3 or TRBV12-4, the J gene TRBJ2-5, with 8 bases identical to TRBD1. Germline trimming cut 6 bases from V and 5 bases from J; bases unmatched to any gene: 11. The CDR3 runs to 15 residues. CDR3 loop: CASRGTGEGGETQYF. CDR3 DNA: TGTGCCAGCAGGGGGACAGGCGAGGGCGGCGAGACCCAGTACTTC.

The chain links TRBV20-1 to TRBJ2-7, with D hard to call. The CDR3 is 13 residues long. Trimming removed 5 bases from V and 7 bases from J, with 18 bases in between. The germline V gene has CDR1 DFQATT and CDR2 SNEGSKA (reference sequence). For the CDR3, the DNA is TGCAGTGCTCCCGAGACCCTTCGGTGGGAGCAGTACTTC. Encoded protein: CSAPETLRWEQYF.

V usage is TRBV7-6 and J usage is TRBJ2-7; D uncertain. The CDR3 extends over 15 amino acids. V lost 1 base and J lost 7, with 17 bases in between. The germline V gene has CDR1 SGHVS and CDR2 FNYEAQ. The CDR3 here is CASSLGEVALGEQYF. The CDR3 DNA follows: TGTGCCAGCAGCTTAGGAGAAGTGGCCTTGGGTGAGCAGTACTTC.

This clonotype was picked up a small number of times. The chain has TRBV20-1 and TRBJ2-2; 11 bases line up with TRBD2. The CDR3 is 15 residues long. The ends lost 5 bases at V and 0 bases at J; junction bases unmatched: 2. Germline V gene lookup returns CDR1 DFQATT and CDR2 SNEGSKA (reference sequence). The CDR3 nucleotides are TGCAGTGCTCTAGCGGGGGGCGCGAACACCGGGGAGCTGTTTTTT. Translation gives CSALAGGANTGELFF.

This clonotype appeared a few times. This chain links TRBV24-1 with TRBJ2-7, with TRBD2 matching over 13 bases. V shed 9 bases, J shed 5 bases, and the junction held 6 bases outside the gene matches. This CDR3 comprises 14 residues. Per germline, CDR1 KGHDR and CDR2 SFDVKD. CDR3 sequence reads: CATPTGTSGNEQYF. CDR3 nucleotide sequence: TGTGCCACCCCCACCGGGACTAGCGGGAACGAGCAGTACTTC.

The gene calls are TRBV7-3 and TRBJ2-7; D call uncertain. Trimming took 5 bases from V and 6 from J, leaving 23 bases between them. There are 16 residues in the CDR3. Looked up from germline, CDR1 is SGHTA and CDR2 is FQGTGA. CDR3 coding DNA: TGTGCCAGCAGCCCAATGGGCGCCTCAACCGTGGGCGAGCAGTACTTC. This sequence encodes CASSPMGASTVGEQYF.

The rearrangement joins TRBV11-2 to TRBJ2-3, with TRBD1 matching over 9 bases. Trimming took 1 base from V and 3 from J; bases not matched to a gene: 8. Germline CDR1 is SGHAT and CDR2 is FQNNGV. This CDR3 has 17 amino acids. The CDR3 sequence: CASSLAPDRGVTDTQYF. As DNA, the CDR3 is TGTGCCAGCAGCTTAGCCCCCGACAGGGGGGTAACAGATACGCAGTATTTT.

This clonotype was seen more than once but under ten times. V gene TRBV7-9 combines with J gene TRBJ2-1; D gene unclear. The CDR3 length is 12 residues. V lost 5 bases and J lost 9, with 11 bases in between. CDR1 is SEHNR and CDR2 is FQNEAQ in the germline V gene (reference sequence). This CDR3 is CASSNSLGEQFF. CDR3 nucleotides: TGTGCCAGCAGCAACAGCCTGGGTGAGCAGTTCTTC. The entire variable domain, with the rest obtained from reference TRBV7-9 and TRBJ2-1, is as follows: DTGVSQNPRHKITKRGQNVTFRCDPISEHNRLYWYRQTLGQGPEFLTYFQNEAQLEKSRLLSDRFSAERPKGSFSTLEIQRTEQGDSAMYLCASSNSLGEQFFGPGTRLTVL.

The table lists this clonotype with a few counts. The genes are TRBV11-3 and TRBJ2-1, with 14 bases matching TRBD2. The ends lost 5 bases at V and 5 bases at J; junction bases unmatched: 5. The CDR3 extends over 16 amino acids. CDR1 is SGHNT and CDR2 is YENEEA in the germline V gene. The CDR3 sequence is CASSPGLAGANNEQFF. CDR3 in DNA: TGTGCCAGCAGCCCGGGACTAGCGGGGGCAAACAATGAGCAGTTCTTC.

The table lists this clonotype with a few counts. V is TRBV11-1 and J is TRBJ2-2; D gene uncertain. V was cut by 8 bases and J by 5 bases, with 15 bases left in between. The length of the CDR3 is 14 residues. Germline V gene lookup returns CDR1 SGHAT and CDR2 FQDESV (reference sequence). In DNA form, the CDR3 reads TGTGCCAGCGTTCCTTCGTCCCGGACCGGGGAGCTGTTTTTT. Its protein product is CASVPSSRTGELFF. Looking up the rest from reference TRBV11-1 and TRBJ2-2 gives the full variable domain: EAEVAQSPRYKITEKSQAVAFWCDPISGHATLYWYRQILGQGPELLVQFQDESVVDDSQLPKDRFSAERLKGVDSTLKIQPAELGDSAMYLCASVPSSRTGELFFGEGSRLTVL.

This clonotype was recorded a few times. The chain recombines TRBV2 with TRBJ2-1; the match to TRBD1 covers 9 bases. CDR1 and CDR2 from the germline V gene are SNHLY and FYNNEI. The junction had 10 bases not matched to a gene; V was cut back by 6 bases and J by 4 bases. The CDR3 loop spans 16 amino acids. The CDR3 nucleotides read TGTGCCAGCAGGCCTCCGAGGGACAGGGCTTACAATGAGCAGTTCTTC. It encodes CASRPPRDRAYNEQFF.

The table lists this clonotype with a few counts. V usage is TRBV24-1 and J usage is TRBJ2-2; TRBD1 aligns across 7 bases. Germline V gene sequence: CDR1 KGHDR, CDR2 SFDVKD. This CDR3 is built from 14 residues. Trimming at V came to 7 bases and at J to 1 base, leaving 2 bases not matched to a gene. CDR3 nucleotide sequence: TGTGCCACCAGCAGGACAGGGAACACCGGGGAGCTGTTTTTT. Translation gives CATSRTGNTGELFF.

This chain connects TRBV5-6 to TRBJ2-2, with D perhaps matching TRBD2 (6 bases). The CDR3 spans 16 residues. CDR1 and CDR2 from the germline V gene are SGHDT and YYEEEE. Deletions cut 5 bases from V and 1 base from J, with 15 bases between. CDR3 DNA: TGTGCCAGCAGTGCCATGGGGGGTTTGAACACCGGGGAGCTGTTTTTT. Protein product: CASSAMGGLNTGELFF. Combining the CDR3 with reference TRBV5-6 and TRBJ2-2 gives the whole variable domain DAGVTQSPTHLIKTRGQQVTLRCSPKSGHDTVSWYQQALGQGPQFIFQYYEEEERQRGNFPDRFSGHQFPNYSSELNVNALLLGDSALYLCASSAMGGLNTGELFFGEGSRLTVL.

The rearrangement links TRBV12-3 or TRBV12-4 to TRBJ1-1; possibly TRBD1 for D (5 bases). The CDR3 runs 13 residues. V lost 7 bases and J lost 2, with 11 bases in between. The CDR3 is CASTVTVNTEAFF. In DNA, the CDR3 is TGTGCCAGCACCGTGACAGTTAACACTGAAGCTTTCTTT.

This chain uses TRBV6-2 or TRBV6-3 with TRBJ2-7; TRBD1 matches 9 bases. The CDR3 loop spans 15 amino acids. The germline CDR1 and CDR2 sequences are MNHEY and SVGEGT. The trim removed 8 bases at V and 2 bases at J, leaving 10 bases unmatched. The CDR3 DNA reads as TGTGCCAGCTCCGAACCGGGACAGGGCGCCTACGAGCAGTACTTC. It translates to CASSEPGQGAYEQYF.

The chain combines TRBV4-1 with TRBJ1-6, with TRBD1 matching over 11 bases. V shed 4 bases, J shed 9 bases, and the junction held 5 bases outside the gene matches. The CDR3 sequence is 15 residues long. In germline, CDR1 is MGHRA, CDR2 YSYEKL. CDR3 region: CASSPEDRGRSPLHF. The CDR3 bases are TGCGCCAGCAGCCCCGAGGACAGGGGGCGTTCACCCCTCCACTTT.

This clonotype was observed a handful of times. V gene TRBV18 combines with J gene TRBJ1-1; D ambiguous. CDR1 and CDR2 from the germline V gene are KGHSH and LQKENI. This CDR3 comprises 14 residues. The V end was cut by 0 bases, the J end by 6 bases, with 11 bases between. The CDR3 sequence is CASSPPGLVAEAFF. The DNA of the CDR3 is TGTGCCAGCTCACCACCGGGGTTGGTCGCTGAAGCTTTCTTT. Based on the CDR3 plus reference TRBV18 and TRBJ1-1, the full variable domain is NAGVMQNPRHLVRRRGQEARLRCSPMKGHSHVYWYRQLPEEGLKFMVYLQKENIIDESGMPKERFSAEFPKEGPSILRIQQVVRGDSAAYFCASSPPGLVAEAFFGQGTRLTVV.

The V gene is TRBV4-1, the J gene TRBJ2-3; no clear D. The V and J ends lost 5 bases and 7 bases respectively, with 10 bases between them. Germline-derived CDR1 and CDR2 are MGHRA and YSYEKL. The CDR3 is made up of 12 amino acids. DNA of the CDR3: TGCGCCAGCAGCAGGGATTTCAATACGCAGTATTTT. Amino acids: CASSRDFNTQYF.

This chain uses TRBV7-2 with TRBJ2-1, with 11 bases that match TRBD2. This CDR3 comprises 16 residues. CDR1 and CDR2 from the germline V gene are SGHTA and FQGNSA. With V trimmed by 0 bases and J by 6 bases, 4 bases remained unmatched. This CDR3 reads CASSLATGLAGNEQFF. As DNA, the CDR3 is TGTGCCAGCAGCTTAGCCACTGGACTAGCGGGCAATGAGCAGTTCTTC.

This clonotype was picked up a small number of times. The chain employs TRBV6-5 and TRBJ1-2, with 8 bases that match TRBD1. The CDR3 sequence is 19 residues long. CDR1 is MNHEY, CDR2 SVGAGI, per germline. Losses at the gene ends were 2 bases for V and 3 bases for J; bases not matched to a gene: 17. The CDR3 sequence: CASSYTFQRTGTMDYGYTF. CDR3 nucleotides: TGTGCCAGCAGTTACACCTTTCAAAGGACAGGGACAATGGACTATGGCTACACCTTC.